The present entry profiles one TCR beta chain with its context. The germline V gene has CDR1 SGHAT and CDR2 FQNNGV. The CDR3 sequence is 16 residues long. Among CD8+ T cells, naive ones were CD45RO-CCR7+CD27+CD95-. This entry belongs to a study of CXCR3-negative and CXCR3-positive naive CD8 T cells. 5' RACE with UMI labels generated the TRB cDNA libraries. Following a re-call of the 5' RACE reads, TCRdb has one entry per CDR3 protein and lacks DNA. This table lists approximately 83,000 distinct CDR3 sequences. The TCR comes from a human donor in good health. Some clones in this sample may be carry-over from other donors' samples. The V gene is TRBV11-2, the J gene TRBJ2-1; with no DNA, the TCRdb D assignment of TRBD1 cannot be verified. Sequencing was performed on naive CXCR3- CD8+ T cells from blood. Specified subset: CD45RO-CCR7+CD27+CD95- naive CD8+ T cells lacking CXCR3 (TNR3-). The CDR3 loop reads CASSRSGGSSYNEQFF.